What follows are 32 T cell receptor beta chains derived from one specimen sequenced in a study of T cell changes during pregnancy in multiple sclerosis. Only in-frame clones appear in the TCRdb table, and some are missing; sequencing was by immunoSEQ multiplex PCR. This table holds about 31,000 clones, roughly 90% found once. Here the sequenced sample was CD8+ T cells from peripheral blood mononuclear cells, taken in the second trimester of pregnancy. All receptors come from a female donor with multiple sclerosis, enrolled in a pregnancy study.

This rearrangement joins TRBV7-9 to TRBJ2-7; D is perhaps TRBD1 (6 bases). The V and J ends lost 5 bases and 0 bases respectively, with 11 bases between them. Germline assignment: CDR1 SEHNR and CDR2 FQNEAQ (reference sequence). This CDR3 has 14 amino acids. The CDR3 is CASSPGTNSYEQYF. CDR3 nucleotides: TGTGCCAGCAGCCCCGGGACAAACTCCTACGAGCAGTACTTC.

The V call is TRBV14, the J call TRBJ2-3; D is undetermined. Germline CDR1 and CDR2: SGHDN and FVKESK. The V gene lost 0 bases and the J gene lost 5 bases, with 6 bases spanning the gap. This CDR3 has 13 amino acids. DNA of the CDR3: TGTGCCAGCAGCCAAGATTTGAGAGATACGCAGTATTTT. Its protein product is CASSQDLRDTQYF.

The CDR3 spells CASSLVAGYEQYF. The CDR3 DNA is TGCGCCAGCAGCTTGGTTGCAGGATACGAGCAGTACTTC. This chain connects TRBV5-1 to TRBJ2-7; D unclear. Deletions cut 0 bases from V and 4 bases from J, with 8 bases between. The germline V gene has CDR1 SGHRS and CDR2 YFSETQ. This CDR3 contains 13 residues.

The sample holds one count of this clone. This chain connects TRBV7-9 to TRBJ1-2; 9 nucleotides line up with TRBD1. The CDR3 extends over 15 amino acids. V gave up 0 bases and J gave up 7 bases; unmatched junction bases: 6. CDR1 and CDR2 (germline): SEHNR, FQNEAQ (reference sequence). The chain's CDR3 is CASSLALDRGFGYTF. The CDR3 nucleotides are TGTGCCAGCAGCTTAGCCTTGGACAGGGGATTTGGCTACACCTTC.

This chain joins TRBV4-2 and TRBJ2-1, with TRBD1 matching 7 bases. The germline gives CDR1 LGHNA, CDR2 YNFKEQ. Germline trimming cut 0 bases from V and 3 bases from J; bases unmatched to any gene: 2. This CDR3 has 15 residues. This chain's CDR3 is CASSQERDSYNEQFF. The DNA of the CDR3 is TGTGCCAGCAGCCAAGAGAGGGACAGCTACAATGAGCAGTTCTTC.

This clone was found a few times. J is TRBJ2-7 and V is TRBV16; 10 nucleotides line up with TRBD1. There are 14 residues in the CDR3. Germline V gene sequence: CDR1 KGHSY, CDR2 FQNENV. V dropped 5 bases and J dropped 7; count of bases not matched to a gene: 8. The CDR3 sequence: CASSAGQGSGEQYF. The CDR3 DNA reads TGTGCCAGCAGCGCGGGACAGGGGTCGGGGGAGCAGTACTTC.

V is TRBV4-3 and J is TRBJ2-7, with 12 bases fitting TRBD2. CDR3 length: 16 amino acids. V gave up 1 base and J gave up 3 bases; unmatched junction bases: 4. Per germline, CDR1 LGHNA and CDR2 YSLEER. In DNA, the CDR3 is TGCGCCAGCAGCCAAGCCATGACTAGCGGGAGCTACGAGCAGTACTTC. It translates to CASSQAMTSGSYEQYF.

This chain uses TRBV7-9 with TRBJ2-7, with TRBD2 identical over 11 bases. The germline CDR1 and CDR2 sequences are SEHNR and FQNEAQ (reference sequence). Trimming at V came to 1 base and at J to 3 bases, leaving 2 bases not matched to a gene. CDR3 length equals 15 residues. The CDR3: CASSLETSGIYEQYF. The DNA of the CDR3 is TGTGCCAGCAGCTTAGAGACTAGCGGGATCTACGAGCAGTACTTC.

The chain joins TRBV4-1 to TRBJ2-7, with unresolved D. The CDR3 loop spans 13 amino acids. The V and J ends lost 1 base and 5 bases respectively, with 9 bases between them. CDR1 is MGHRA, CDR2 YSYEKL, per germline. CDR3 DNA sequence: TGCGCCAGCAGCCAAGGGAGCAACAACGAGCAGTACTTC. This encodes CASSQGSNNEQYF.

The rearrangement links TRBV25-1 to TRBJ2-7; 10 bases fit TRBD1. The CDR3 sequence is 15 residues long. V was clipped by 4 bases and J by 4 bases; unmatched bases: 7. CDR1 and CDR2 from the germline V gene are MGHDK and SYGVNS. The chain's CDR3 is CASSGVDRGWYEQYF. CDR3 bases: TGTGCCAGCAGTGGGGTGGACAGGGGGTGGTACGAGCAGTACTTC.

This clone was seen only once. This chain links TRBV4-1 with TRBJ1-4, with D perhaps TRBD1 (5 bases). Germline V lookup: CDR1 MGHRA, CDR2 YSYEKL. The CDR3 has 13 amino acids. Trimming removed 4 bases at V and 6 bases at J, with 9 bases between. The CDR3 region has the DNA TGCGCCAGCAGCCCGGGGGGGGATGAAAAACTGTTTTTT. It specifies CASSPGGDEKLFF.

The rearrangement uses TRBV19 and TRBJ1-5; TRBD1 matches 11 bases. CDR3 length: 19 amino acids. Germline-derived CDR1 and CDR2 are LNHDA and SQIVND (reference sequence). V trimming: 6 bases; J trimming: 2 bases; junction bases outside the gene matches: 15. This CDR3 reads CASSPGQGVLGHGNQPQHF. The CDR3 nucleotides are TGTGCCAGTAGCCCGGGACAGGGGGTTCTAGGTCATGGCAATCAGCCCCAGCATTTT.

This chain links TRBV6-5 with TRBJ2-5; no definite D call. The ends were cut back, 6 bases at V and 2 bases at J, with 10 bases in the middle. The CDR3 runs 13 residues. CDR1 and CDR2 from the germline V gene are MNHEY and SVGAGI. CDR3 in DNA: TGTGCCAGCAGCTTCTTCAGACAAGAGACCCAGTACTTC. Residues: CASSFFRQETQYF.

This chain joins TRBV4-1 and TRBJ1-1; D unresolved. Germline V gives CDR1 MGHRA, CDR2 YSYEKL. The CDR3 loop spans 13 amino acids. V shed 4 bases and J shed 1 base, with 7 bases lying between them. The DNA of the CDR3 is TGCGCCAGCAGCCCCCTGGCGAACACTGAAGCTTTCTTT. It codes for CASSPLANTEAFF.

The chain combines TRBV10-3 with TRBJ2-5; 13 bases are shared with TRBD2. V was clipped by 0 bases and J by 5 bases; unmatched bases: 6. The V gene's germline CDR1 is ENHRY and CDR2 SYGVKD. CDR3 length equals 17 residues. The CDR3 reads CAISESGLAGDGETQYF. CDR3 in DNA: TGTGCCATCAGTGAGTCCGGACTAGCGGGAGACGGGGAGACCCAGTACTTC.

CDR3 protein: CASSLGGVGYEQYF. Written as DNA, the CDR3 is TGTGCCAGCAGTTTAGGGGGGGTAGGCTACGAGCAGTACTTC. V and J are TRBV27 and TRBJ2-7; TRBD2 aligns across 7 bases. Germline CDR1 is MNHEY and CDR2 is SMNVEV (reference sequence). The CDR3 runs 14 residues. The junction had 4 bases not matched to a gene; V was cut back by 2 bases and J by 3 bases.

This clone came up once. This chain uses TRBV19 with TRBJ2-2; 10 bases match TRBD2. The V gene end was trimmed by 7 bases and the J gene end by 6 bases; junction bases not matched to a gene: 20. The CDR3 covers 19 residues. Germline values: CDR1 LNHDA, CDR2 SQIVND (reference sequence). In DNA, the CDR3 is TGTGCCAGTACCGCGATTCGGACTAGCGGCCTGAGTAAGGCCGGGGAGCTGTTTTTT. Residues: CASTAIRTSGLSKAGELFF. Supplemented by reference TRBV19 and TRBJ2-2, the full variable domain reads DGGITQSPKYLFRKEGQNVTLSCEQNLNHDAMYWYRQDPGQGLRLIYYSQIVNDFQKGDIAEGYSVSREKKESFPLTVTSAQKNPTAFYLCASTAIRTSGLSKAGELFFGEGSRLTVL.

V usage is TRBV28 and J usage is TRBJ2-2, with 7 nucleotides matching TRBD1. Unmatched junction bases numbered 9, after V lost 6 bases and J lost 2 bases. The length of the CDR3 is 16 residues. Per the germline V gene, CDR1 is MDHEN and CDR2 is SYDVKM. The chain's CDR3 is CASRPIGQENTGELFF. The CDR3 nucleotides are TGTGCCAGCAGACCAATCGGACAGGAAAACACCGGGGAGCTGTTTTTT.

The chain recombines TRBV30 with TRBJ1-2; 8 positions agree with TRBD1. V lost 3 bases to trimming and J lost 6 bases; unmatched junction nucleotides: 15. The germline V gene has CDR1 GTSNPN and CDR2 SVGIG (reference sequence). The CDR3 has 16 amino acids. The CDR3 sequence: CAWSSKLLGQGDGYTF. The DNA for the CDR3 is TGTGCCTGGAGCTCAAAGCTGTTAGGACAGGGAGATGGCTACACCTTC.

The CDR3: CASSLVEYEQYF. The CDR3 region has the DNA TGTGCCAGCAGTTTAGTGGAGTACGAGCAGTACTTC. This chain uses TRBV28 with TRBJ2-7, with D uncertain. This CDR3 contains 12 residues. The germline CDR1 and CDR2 sequences are MDHEN and SYDVKM. The V end lost 2 bases, the J end lost 4 bases, and 6 bases lay between the germline ends.

This clone was observed once. The chain employs TRBV4-2 and TRBJ2-2; 7 positions match TRBD2. The germline CDR1 and CDR2 sequences are LGHNA and YNFKEQ. J was trimmed by 0 bases and V by 0 bases; bases with no gene match: 1. There are 16 residues in the CDR3. CDR3 DNA sequence: TGTGCCAGCAGCCAAGAGGGACTAACGAACACCGGGGAGCTGTTTTTT. This encodes CASSQEGLTNTGELFF.

CDR3: CASSLSGTSYNEQFF. In DNA, the CDR3 is TGTGCCAGCAGTTTATCCGGGACTAGTTACAATGAGCAGTTCTTC. The chain has TRBV27 and TRBJ2-1, with 8 bases aligning to TRBD2. CDR1 is MNHEY, CDR2 SMNVEV, per germline (reference sequence). This CDR3 has 15 amino acids. V shed 0 bases and J 4 bases; nucleotides not matched to a gene: 2.

The chain links TRBV11-3 to TRBJ2-6, with D tentatively TRBD2 (7 bases). The CDR3 contains 16 residues. V was cut by 5 bases and J by 0 bases, with 11 bases left in between. Germline V lookup: CDR1 SGHNT, CDR2 YENEEA. The CDR3 loop reads CASSPRGGSGANVLTF. CDR3 sequence (DNA): TGTGCCAGCAGCCCTAGGGGGGGCTCTGGGGCCAACGTCCTGACTTTC.

This chain connects TRBV15 to TRBJ2-3, with a possible D match to TRBD1 (5 bases). Germline-derived CDR1 and CDR2 are LNHNV and YYDKDF (reference sequence). CDR3 size: 13 residues. Trimming pared 5 bases from V and 0 bases from J, leaving 6 bases between. CDR3 DNA sequence: TGTGCCACCAGCGACAGAAGCACAGATACGCAGTATTTT. Its protein is CATSDRSTDTQYF.

This rearrangement joins TRBV2 to TRBJ1-4; TRBD1 matches 7 bases. Unmatched junction bases numbered 16, after V lost 5 bases and J lost 7 bases. Germline loops: CDR1 SNHLY, CDR2 FYNNEI. The CDR3 runs to 17 residues. CDR3 loop: CASSHTPTGVAGEKLFF. CDR3 bases: TGTGCCAGCAGTCACACCCCCACAGGGGTTGCGGGTGAAAAACTGTTTTTT.

The gene calls are TRBV19 and TRBJ1-5, with D unresolved. The germline V and J ends were trimmed by 3 bases and 1 base, with 13 bases remaining between them. Germline lookup yields CDR1 LNHDA and CDR2 SQIVND (reference sequence). The CDR3 sequence is 16 residues long. CDR3 loop: CASSMALELSNQPQHF. In DNA form, the CDR3 reads TGTGCCAGTAGTATGGCCCTGGAGTTGAGCAATCAGCCCCAGCATTTT.

The chain couples TRBV6-1 to TRBJ2-5; 10 nucleotides agree with TRBD2. The J call may be mistaken, given a closer DNA end match to TRBJ2-7. This CDR3 has 15 residues. Germline values: CDR1 MNHNS, CDR2 SASEGT. The CDR3 protein is CASSEGTSGLYEQYF. The CDR3 bases are TGTGCCAGCAGTGAAGGGACTAGCGGACTCTACGAGCAGTACTTC.

The chain combines TRBV2 with TRBJ1-1, with D hard to call. Between the trimmed V and J ends, which lost 6 bases and 3 bases, there was a span of 8 bases. Germline CDR1 reads SNHLY; CDR2 reads FYNNEI. The CDR3 runs 12 residues. The CDR3 DNA follows: TGTGCCAGCAGCCAGAGGTACACTGAAGCTTTCTTT. Translation gives CASSQRYTEAFF.

This clone is judged medium-sized. V gene TRBV19 combines with J gene TRBJ2-7; 8 bases fit TRBD2. Germline CDR1 is LNHDA and CDR2 is SQIVND (reference sequence). This CDR3 spans 15 amino acids. J gave up 3 bases and V 1 base, and 5 bases lay outside the gene matches. The CDR3 sequence: CASSIASGRGYEQYF. The CDR3 DNA reads as TGTGCCAGTAGTATAGCGAGCGGGAGAGGCTACGAGCAGTACTTC. The variable domain in full, completed from reference TRBV19 and TRBJ2-7, reads DGGITQSPKYLFRKEGQNVTLSCEQNLNHDAMYWYRQDPGQGLRLIYYSQIVNDFQKGDIAEGYSVSREKKESFPLTVTSAQKNPTAFYLCASSIASGRGYEQYFGPGTRLTVT.

About this clone: Other DNA sequences within the sample encode an identical CDR3. Here the CDR3 reads CASSFGGEDEQYF. For the CDR3, the DNA is TGTGCCAGCAGCTTTGGAGGGGAAGACGAGCAGTACTTC. The chain combines TRBV5-8 with TRBJ2-7, with D possibly TRBD2 on 6 matching bases. This CDR3 has 13 amino acids. Germline V gives CDR1 SGHTS, CDR2 YDEGEE. V lost 2 bases and J lost 5, with 11 bases in between. The variable domain in full, completed from reference TRBV5-8 and TRBJ2-7, reads EAGVTQSPTHLIKTRGQQATLRCSPISGHTSVYWYQQALGLGLQFLLWYDEGEERNRGNFPPRFSGRQFPNYSSELNVNALELEDSALYLCASSFGGEDEQYFGPGTRLTVT.

About this clone itself: Sequence at one end of the junction differs from germline and may be a read error. The V call is TRBV7-2, the J call TRBJ2-5; 7 bases line up with TRBD1. The germline CDR1 and CDR2 sequences are SGHTA and FQGNSA. This CDR3 is 12 amino acids long. The DNA for the CDR3 is TGTGCCAGCAGCTTCGACAGGGTAGTGTCGGACTTC. Amino acid sequence: CASSFDRVVSDF. Supplemented by reference TRBV7-2 and TRBJ2-5, the full variable domain reads GAGVSQSPSNKVTEKGKDVELRCDPISGHTALYWYRQSLGQGLEFLIYFQGNSAPDKSGLPSDRFSAERTGGSVSTLTIQRTQQEDSAVYLCASSFDRVVSDFGPGTRLLVL.

This chain connects TRBV13 to TRBJ1-4; D gene unclear. V lost 5 bases and J 11 bases, leaving 21 bases between the germline ends. Per germline, CDR1 PRHDT and CDR2 FYEKMQ (reference sequence). The CDR3 sequence is 15 residues long. Written as DNA, the CDR3 is TGTGCCAGCAGCCTCGGACGAATCCCTCCGGGGAAACTGTTTTTT. This gives the protein CASSLGRIPPGKLFF.